This is a list of T cell receptor beta chains from one sample in a study of T cell repertoires in cytomegalovirus infection. MiXCR was run by TCRdb on the reads, yielding one entry per CDR3 protein. The sample includes 200,000 to 300,000 distinct CDR3 sequences, approximately 13% of them seen just once. Sequencing was performed on PBMCs. These receptors originate from a human donor in good health (CMV status not recorded). Some clones in this sample may be carry-over from other donors' samples. CDR3s include the opening cysteine and the closing phenylalanine or tryptophan. D genes are given only for firm matches. Clone size is stated in some rows and not others, as once, few, many or a class when expanded.

size	D	J	V	DNA	CDR3
few	TRBD2	TRBJ2-7	TRBV2	TGTGCCAGCAGCCGAGACTCTAGCGGGAGTATCGAGCAGTACTTC	CASSRDSSGSIEQYF
many	TRBD2	TRBJ2-5	TRBV28	TGTGCCACCAGTACGGCGGGAGTAGATGAGACCCAGTACTTC	CATSTAGVDETQYF
-	-	TRBJ1-5	TRBV20-1	TGCAGTGCTATTCATGGTTCTAGCAATCAGCCCCAGCATTTT	CSAIHGSSNQPQHF
few	TRBD1	TRBJ2-4	TRBV12-3/TRBV12-4	TGTGCCAGCAGCCTGGGACAGGGGCTCAACATTCAGTACTTC	CASSLGQGLNIQYF
many	-	TRBJ1-1	TRBV12-3/TRBV12-4	TGTGCCAGCAGCCCCGGGGGGGGGTTGAACACTGAAGCTTTCTTT	CASSPGGGLNTEAFF
many	TRBD1	TRBJ1-2	TRBV7-2	TGTGCCAGCAGCCTTTACCGGGACAGGGAGAGCTATGGCTACACCTTC	CASSLYRDRESYGYTF
-	-	TRBJ2-1	TRBV7-9	TGTGCCAGCAGCCCACCTGCGGGTTATGAGCAGTTCTTC	CASSPPAGYEQFF
many	-	TRBJ1-5	TRBV7-2	TGTGCCAGCAGCCACAACGCGGGGGGCAATCAGCCCCAGCATTTT	CASSHNAGGNQPQHF
many	TRBD2	TRBJ2-3	TRBV7-2	TGTGCCAGCAGCTTGAGCGGCCCGGGGGGGCAGTATTTT	CASSLSGPGGQYF
few	-	TRBJ1-5	TRBV10-3	TGTGCCATCAGTGGTGACGGATATCAGCCCCAGCATTTT	CAISGDGYQPQHF
-	TRBD1	TRBJ2-1	TRBV29-1	TGCAGCGTTGAGACAGGGAAGTACAATGAGCAGTTCTTC	CSVETGKYNEQFF
-	TRBD1	TRBJ1-1	TRBV18	TGTGCCAGCTCACCACTCGAGACAGGGGGGAACACTGAAGCTTTCTTT	CASSPLETGGNTEAFF
-	TRBD1	TRBJ2-7	TRBV20-1	TGCAGTGCTACCTCGGACAGGGGCCTCTACGAGCAGTACTTC	CSATSDRGLYEQYF